The text below deals with one T cell receptor beta chain. A junction boundary mismatches the germline segment, possibly from a read error. The table came from immunoSEQ multiplex PCR; TCRdb's copy has only in-frame clones and leaves some out. Of approximately 100,000 clones in the sample, under 97% are singletons; the top ten hold approximately 0.21%. The length of the CDR3 is 13 residues. Germline V CDR1 and CDR2: SGHAT, FQNNGV. This record comes from a study of technical replicates of blood from several donors. The chain uses TRBV11-2 and TRBJ2-1; D gene unclear. The sequence derives from a human donor in good health. Sequencing was carried out using T cells isolated from PBMCs. The CDR3 DNA reads TGTGCCAGCAGCTTAGCTTCCTCCAATGAGCAGTTCTTC. Its translation: CASSLASSNEQFF.